One and the same sample provided the 32 T cell receptor beta chains below, sequenced in a study of blood T cell repertoires in COVID-19. Sequencing was performed with immunoSEQ multiplex PCR; in TCRdb, only in-frame clones are kept and a portion is missing. Altogether some 300,000 clones are present, about nine tenths being singletons, with the ten largest covering 2.5% to 3.5%. Sequencing was done on a sample of PBMCs or T cells enriched from blood (not recorded which). These receptors all stem from a woman aged 45-65 years who had been exposed to COVID-19.

V is TRBV28 and J is TRBJ1-5; 7 nucleotides agree with TRBD1. Trimming at V came to 5 bases and at J to 6 bases, leaving 10 bases not matched to a gene. This CDR3 spans 15 amino acids. CDR1 and CDR2 from the germline V gene are MDHEN and SYDVKM. CDR3 sequence reads: CASSGAGGGSQPQHF. The CDR3 DNA sequence: TGTGCCAGCAGTGGGGCAGGGGGTGGGAGTCAGCCCCAGCATTTT.

This clone was counted many times. The CDR3 bases are TGTGCCAGCAGCCGTACAGGGAAGGATACGCAGTATTTT. Residues: CASSRTGKDTQYF. The chain uses TRBV7-9 and TRBJ2-3, with D tentatively TRBD1 (6 bases). The CDR3 is 13 amino acids. Germline-derived CDR1 and CDR2 are SEHNR and FQNEAQ (reference sequence). V was shortened by 5 bases and J by 6 bases, with 12 bases between the two germline ends. The full variable domain, with the rest looked up from reference TRBV7-9 and TRBJ2-3, is DTGVSQNPRHKITKRGQNVTFRCDPISEHNRLYWYRQTLGQGPEFLTYFQNEAQLEKSRLLSDRFSAERPKGSFSTLEIQRTEQGDSAMYLCASSRTGKDTQYFGPGTRLTVL.

The V call is TRBV4-2, the J call TRBJ2-7; D possibly corresponds to TRBD2 (6 bases). V lost 2 bases and J lost 0, with 11 bases in between. This CDR3 is 15 amino acids long. Germline V lookup: CDR1 LGHNA, CDR2 YNFKEQ. CDR3 sequence: CASSQPGTASYEQYF. The CDR3, as DNA: TGTGCCAGCAGCCAACCCGGGACTGCCTCCTACGAGCAGTACTTC.

The genes are TRBV5-1 and TRBJ2-6, with 8 bases aligning to TRBD1. The V and J ends lost 5 bases and 2 bases, in that order; junction bases with no gene match: 9. This CDR3 comprises 17 residues. CDR1 and CDR2 from the germline V gene are SGHRS and YFSETQ. The CDR3 is CASRMEAGGAGANVLTF. As DNA, the CDR3 is TGCGCCAGCAGGATGGAGGCAGGGGGCGCTGGGGCCAACGTCCTGACTTTC.

This chain links TRBV29-1 with TRBJ2-5, with TRBD2 matching 15 bases. This CDR3 comprises 15 residues. Germline lookup yields CDR1 SQVTM and CDR2 ANQGSEA. V lost 6 bases and J lost 1; bases outside the gene matches: 3. The CDR3 DNA is TGCAGCGTGGGACTAGCGGGGGGTTTCCAAGAGACCCAGTACTTC. This sequence encodes CSVGLAGGFQETQYF. The complete variable domain, with remaining parts taken from reference TRBV29-1 and TRBJ2-5, reads SAVISQKPSRDICQRGTSLTIQCQVDSQVTMMFWYRQQPGQSLTLIATANQGSEATYESGFVIDKFPISRPNLTFSTLTVSNMSPEDSSIYLCSVGLAGGFQETQYFGPGTRLLVL.

This sequence joins TRBV7-2 and TRBJ2-3; TRBD2 matches at 8 bases. Germline V gene sequence: CDR1 SGHTA, CDR2 FQGNSA. The CDR3 consists of 16 residues. The J segment lost 3 bases and the V segment lost 2 bases, leaving 7 bases of the junction unmatched. The DNA of the CDR3 is TGTGCCAGCAGCTTAAACTTTCGACTAGCGACAGATACGCAGTATTTT. This codes for CASSLNFRLATDTQYF.

This chain links TRBV6-2 or TRBV6-3 with TRBJ1-2, with unresolved D. V lost 4 bases and J lost 4, with 10 bases in between. The CDR3 loop spans 13 amino acids. Germline lookup yields CDR1 MNHEY and CDR2 SVGEGT. CDR3 loop: CASSSTDVYGYTF. The DNA of the CDR3 is TGTGCCAGCAGTTCCACAGACGTCTATGGCTACACCTTC.

The gene calls are TRBV28 and TRBJ2-1; the match to TRBD2 covers 12 bases. This CDR3 region has 16 residues. Unmatched junction bases numbered 5, after V lost 5 bases and J lost 3 bases. Germline CDR1 reads MDHEN; CDR2 reads SYDVKM. In nucleotides, the CDR3 is TGTGCCAGCAGTGCCGGACTAGCGGGGTTCTACAATGAGCAGTTCTTC. Translated: CASSAGLAGFYNEQFF.

The rearrangement links TRBV2 to TRBJ1-1, with 8 nucleotides matching TRBD1. Germline trimming cut 1 base from V and 8 bases from J; bases unmatched to any gene: 12. The CDR3 is 16 residues long. Germline V gene data show CDR1 as SNHLY and CDR2 as FYNNEI. CDR3 sequence: CASSEGTGSPSSEAFF. CDR3 nucleotides: TGTGCCAGCAGTGAAGGGACAGGGAGCCCCTCCTCCGAAGCTTTCTTT.

The J gene is TRBJ1-1, the V gene TRBV28; 11 bases line up with TRBD1. The CDR3 runs to 14 residues. Germline CDR1 and CDR2: MDHEN and SYDVKM. The J segment lost 8 bases and the V segment lost 2 bases, leaving 4 bases of the junction unmatched. The CDR3 sequence is CASSLPRTGGEAFF. CDR3 coding DNA: TGTGCCAGCAGTTTACCCCGGACAGGGGGCGAAGCTTTCTTT.

This rearrangement joins TRBV18 to TRBJ2-7; 11 nucleotides agree with TRBD1. V lost 4 bases and J lost 2; bases outside the gene matches: 13. The CDR3 runs 18 residues. The germline gives CDR1 KGHSH, CDR2 LQKENI. CDR3 sequence: CASSRDRGSGGNPYEQYF. The CDR3, as DNA: TGTGCCAGCTCACGGGACAGGGGGAGCGGGGGTAACCCCTACGAGCAGTACTTC.

V is TRBV19 and J is TRBJ2-3, with 11 bases matching TRBD2. Germline V gene data show CDR1 as LNHDA and CDR2 as SQIVND (reference sequence). V shed 5 bases and J 2 bases; nucleotides not matched to a gene: 6. The CDR3 length is 16 residues. The CDR3 is CASSLLAGGLTDTQYF. For the CDR3, the DNA is TGTGCCAGTAGTCTCCTAGCGGGGGGCCTCACAGATACGCAGTATTTT.

V gene TRBV20-1 combines with J gene TRBJ2-2, with 8 bases aligning to TRBD2. Germline V gene lookup returns CDR1 DFQATT and CDR2 SNEGSKA (reference sequence). This CDR3 comprises 16 residues. J was trimmed by 4 bases and V by 3 bases; bases with no gene match: 10. In DNA form, the CDR3 reads TGCAGTGCTAGTATCCCGGGGGGGCCGTCCACCGGGGAGCTGTTTTTT. Protein product: CSASIPGGPSTGELFF.

The chain recombines TRBV18 with TRBJ1-1, with a possible D match to TRBD1 (5 bases). This CDR3 spans 13 amino acids. The germline V gene has CDR1 KGHSH and CDR2 LQKENI. V gave up 5 bases and J gave up 0 bases, with 7 bases separating them. The DNA of the CDR3 is TGTGCCAGCTCAGCGACAGTGAACACTGAAGCTTTCTTT. Translated: CASSATVNTEAFF.

This chain links TRBV30 with TRBJ2-7, with D tentatively TRBD1 (6 bases). The germline V gene encodes CDR1 GTSNPN and CDR2 SVGIG (reference sequence). Deletions cut 4 bases from V and 2 bases from J, with 9 bases between. This CDR3 comprises 12 residues. The CDR3 DNA follows: TGTGCCTGGACAGGGGAAACCTACGAGCAGTACTTC. This gives the protein CAWTGETYEQYF.

Written as DNA, the CDR3 is TGTGCCAGCAGCGTAGCAGGTGTTACAGGCACAGATACGCAGTATTTT. Translation gives CASSVAGVTGTDTQYF. This chain uses TRBV9 with TRBJ2-3; D remains ambiguous. V was pared by 0 bases and J by 1 base, with 12 bases between. The CDR3 contains 16 residues. From germline, CDR1 is SGDLS and CDR2 YYNGEE.

J is TRBJ2-1 and V is TRBV9; D call uncertain. This CDR3 comprises 14 residues. Trimming removed 1 base at V and 1 base at J, with 6 bases between. Looked up from germline, CDR1 is SGDLS and CDR2 is YYNGEE. Here the CDR3 reads CASSVTFSYNEQFF. CDR3 nucleotide sequence: TGTGCCAGCAGCGTAACATTTTCCTACAATGAGCAGTTCTTC.

In its sample, this clone was seen a few times. This chain links TRBV12-3 or TRBV12-4 with TRBJ1-2; TRBD1 aligns across 7 bases. The V segment lost 3 bases and the J segment 3 bases; nucleotides outside the gene matches: 1. The CDR3 is 13 residues long. The CDR3 reads CASSLGQYYGYTF. The CDR3 DNA reads TGTGCCAGCAGTTTGGGACAGTACTATGGCTACACCTTC.

The count of this clone is one. The V call is TRBV4-1, the J call TRBJ2-6; D is ambiguous. The CDR3 runs to 16 residues. CDR1 is MGHRA, CDR2 YSYEKL, per germline. Trimming took 0 bases from V and 2 from J, leaving 8 bases between them. The CDR3 protein is CASSQDLGPGANVLTF. CDR3 DNA: TGCGCCAGCAGCCAAGATTTGGGCCCTGGGGCCAACGTCCTGACTTTC.

V usage is TRBV3-1 (or the pseudogene TRBV3-2) and J usage is TRBJ1-2, with TRBD1 identical over 10 bases. Germline-derived CDR1 and CDR2 are LGHDT and YNNKEL (reference sequence). The V segment lost 1 base and the J segment 5 bases; nucleotides outside the gene matches: 4. The CDR3 length is 15 residues. Here the CDR3 DNA reads TGTGCCAGCAGCCAAGTGGACAGGGGGGGATATGGCTACACCTTC. This sequence encodes CASSQVDRGGYGYTF.

V is TRBV29-1 and J is TRBJ2-3, with 7 bases that match TRBD1. CDR1 is SQVTM, CDR2 ANQGSEA, per germline. V lost 4 bases and J lost 2; bases outside the gene matches: 3. CDR3 size: 13 residues. The CDR3 nucleotides read TGCAGCGTTGGCCAGGGGGTCACAGATACGCAGTATTTT. Translating it yields CSVGQGVTDTQYF.

The chain is built from TRBV12-3 or TRBV12-4 and TRBJ2-7, with D perhaps TRBD2 (6 bases). Trimming took 5 bases from V and 6 from J, leaving 14 bases between them. This CDR3 region has 13 residues. Here the CDR3 reads CASSPMEGREQYF. CDR3 bases: TGTGCCAGCAGTCCCATGGAGGGTCGCGAGCAGTACTTC.

The chain combines TRBV3-1 (or the pseudogene TRBV3-2) with TRBJ1-1; TRBD1 matches 8 bases. The CDR3 consists of 14 residues. Looked up from germline, CDR1 is LGHDT and CDR2 is YNNKEL (reference sequence). The V and J ends lost 2 bases and 5 bases, in that order; junction bases with no gene match: 4. CDR3 coding DNA: TGTGCCAGCAGCCAACAGGGGGCCGGGACTGAAGCTTTCTTT. Its protein is CASSQQGAGTEAFF.

The chain joins TRBV7-2 to TRBJ2-5; no clear D. This CDR3 has 13 residues. Germline CDR1 reads SGHTA; CDR2 reads FQGNSA. The V end lost 2 bases, the J end lost 5 bases, and 9 bases lay between the germline ends. This chain's CDR3 is CASSLTYRETQYF. Written as DNA, the CDR3 is TGTGCCAGCAGCTTAACCTACCGGGAGACCCAGTACTTC.

This clone was detected only a few times. The rearrangement uses TRBV18 and TRBJ1-1; D is ambiguous. This CDR3 spans 14 amino acids. V was trimmed by 3 bases and J by 0 bases, leaving 8 bases between them. The germline gives CDR1 KGHSH, CDR2 LQKENI. CDR3 in amino acids: CASSPQVLNTEAFF. In nucleotides, the CDR3 is TGTGCCAGCTCACCCCAGGTGTTGAACACTGAAGCTTTCTTT.

This sequence joins TRBV7-2 and TRBJ2-2; 9 nucleotides align to TRBD2. The germline V gene encodes CDR1 SGHTA and CDR2 FQGNSA. The ends lost 5 bases at V and 6 bases at J; junction bases unmatched: 4. The CDR3 totals 14 residues. In DNA form, the CDR3 reads TGTGCCAGCAGCCGGGGACTAGCTTCCGGGGAGCTGTTTTTT. Its translation is CASSRGLASGELFF.

The gene calls are TRBV15 and TRBJ1-1, with 9 positions matching TRBD1. Germline V gene data show CDR1 as LNHNV and CDR2 as YYDKDF (reference sequence). Trimming took 3 bases from V and 4 from J; bases not matched to a gene: 6. There are 15 residues in the CDR3. CDR3 in amino acids: CATSRDGQGTTEAFF. The DNA for the CDR3 is TGTGCCACCAGCAGGGACGGACAGGGGACCACTGAAGCTTTCTTT. The full variable domain, with the rest looked up from reference TRBV15 and TRBJ1-1, is DAMVIQNPRYQVTQFGKPVTLSCSQTLNHNVMYWYQQKSSQAPKLLFHYYDKDFNNEADTPDNFQSRRPNTSFCFLDIRSPGLGDTAMYLCATSRDGQGTTEAFFGQGTRLTVV.

V gene TRBV30 combines with J gene TRBJ2-1, with 9 bases that match TRBD2. The V gene end was trimmed by 4 bases and the J gene end by 2 bases; junction bases not matched to a gene: 9. Per germline, CDR1 GTSNPN and CDR2 SVGIG (reference sequence). CDR3 size: 16 residues. The chain's CDR3 is CAWTPGAGGTYNEQFF. The CDR3 DNA reads as TGTGCCTGGACCCCGGGGGCGGGGGGGACCTACAATGAGCAGTTCTTC.

This chain links TRBV19 with TRBJ1-5, with 10 bases fitting TRBD1. J lost 1 base, V lost 8 bases, and 11 bases had no gene match. This CDR3 comprises 17 residues. Germline values: CDR1 LNHDA, CDR2 SQIVND (reference sequence). CDR3 amino acids: CASSWRQGARSNQPQHF. As DNA, the CDR3 is TGTGCCAGTTCGTGGAGACAGGGGGCGCGGAGCAATCAGCCCCAGCATTTT.

The chain is built from TRBV5-1 and TRBJ2-7; D is possibly TRBD1 (6 bases). This CDR3 comprises 14 residues. Per germline, CDR1 SGHRS and CDR2 YFSETQ. Trimming removed 0 bases from V and 5 bases from J, with 12 bases in between. CDR3 bases: TGCGCCAGCAGCTTGGGAGCAGGGGTCCACGAGCAGTACTTC. It encodes CASSLGAGVHEQYF.

This rearrangement joins TRBV25-1 to TRBJ2-5; D is undetermined. CDR1 MGHDK and CDR2 SYGVNS come from the germline V gene. The CDR3 contains 16 residues. The V gene lost 2 bases and the J gene lost 3 bases, with 16 bases spanning the gap. The CDR3, as DNA: TGTGCCAGCAGTGAAATCGTCCTATCCCCAAAAGAGACCCAGTACTTC. This codes for CASSEIVLSPKETQYF. The full variable domain, rest sourced from reference TRBV25-1 and TRBJ2-5, is EADIYQTPRYLVIGTGKKITLECSQTMGHDKMYWYQQDPGMELHLIHYSYGVNSTEKGDLSSESTVSRIRTEHFPLTLESARPSHTSQYLCASSEIVLSPKETQYFGPGTRLLVL.

The rearrangement links TRBV5-1 to TRBJ1-6; 10 bases are a match to TRBD1. The CDR3 sequence is 17 residues long. CDR1 is SGHRS, CDR2 YFSETQ, per germline. With 3 bases clipped from V and 9 bases from J, the junction kept 12 bases outside the gene matches. Here the CDR3 reads CASSSYLTGGAGSPLHF. CDR3 bases: TGCGCCAGCAGCTCCTACTTGACAGGGGGCGCAGGTTCACCCCTCCACTTT.